The clone carrying this TCR beta chain has more than one count but fewer than ten. Antigen specificity is unknown. Germline V gene data show CDR1 as DFQATT and CDR2 as SNEGSKA (reference sequence). Trimming took 6 bases from V and 3 from J, leaving 14 bases between them. The CDR3 is made up of 13 amino acids. This record comes from a study of human T cells and chemical hapten exposure. Study summary: Diagnoses of alopecia areata, totalis or universalis occurred in mostly female patients. The study, taken as a whole, reports: In comparison with controls, expanded TCRs gave rise to a significantly larger number of large CDR3 similarity clusters. Healthy individuals' immune responses may differ from those of donors, who had alopecia.

The time point: pre-sensitization, week 0. Treatment in this sample: therapeutic diphenylcyclopropenone sensitization with weekly scalp DPC. In TCRdb, the RACE reads were re-called with MiXCR into one record per CDR3 protein. The table has about 120,000 distinct CDR3 sequences, about 13% seen once. The chain links TRBV20-1 to TRBJ2-5, with D perhaps TRBD2 (5 bases). This TCR derives from a woman younger than 35 with alopecia areata. Some clones in this sample may be carry-over from other donors' samples. Source: whole blood, taken in connection with sensitization to the hapten diphenylcyclopropenone (DPC). The CDR3 DNA reads TGCAGTGCCATCCGTGTGAGGGAAGAGACCCAGTACTTC. Amino acids: CSAIRVREETQYF.